The 3 T cell receptor beta chains below come from one sample, sequenced in a study of blood T cell repertoires in COVID-19. This table comes from immunoSEQ multiplex PCR, and its TCRdb copy is limited to in-frame clones, with some not included. Among 100,000 to 150,000 clones listed, 65% to 85% were seen once. Sequencing was carried out using peripheral blood. All receptors derive from a man older than 75 with active or convalescent COVID-19.

This clone was counted between two and nine times. CDR3 nucleotide sequence: TGTGCCAGTAGCCCGGGACAGGGGGCAAGTCAGCCCCAGCATTTT. It specifies CASSPGQGASQPQHF. The J gene is TRBJ1-5, the V gene TRBV19; 12 bases agree with TRBD1. CDR3 length equals 15 residues. Looked up from germline, CDR1 is LNHDA and CDR2 is SQIVND (reference sequence). With 6 bases clipped from V and 6 bases from J, the junction kept 6 bases outside the gene matches.

This clone was counted only a few times. The rearrangement uses TRBV5-1 and TRBJ1-1; D gene ambiguous. CDR3 length: 13 residues. The V gene's germline CDR1 is SGHRS and CDR2 YFSETQ. Trimming stripped 0 bases from V and 1 base from J, with 4 bases between. In DNA form, the CDR3 reads TGCGCCAGCAGCTTGGACAGGAACACTGAAGCTTTCTTT. It codes for CASSLDRNTEAFF.

The gene calls are TRBV30 and TRBJ1-2, with D tentatively TRBD1 (6 bases). Looked up from germline, CDR1 is GTSNPN and CDR2 is SVGIG (reference sequence). V was pared by 5 bases and J by 6 bases, with 22 bases between. The CDR3 is made up of 15 amino acids. DNA of the CDR3: TGTGCCTGGGGGATTCCAGGGGCCCCAGGGCATGGCTACACCTTC. This translates into CAWGIPGAPGHGYTF.